Listed here is a single T cell receptor beta chain. The antigen remains undetermined. Researchers ran the PCR with 60 Vbeta and 13 Jbeta primers. The authors' processing: Among the unique TCR beta chains that a later analysis counted, 70 million to 85 million in all, 9.5 million to 12 million were shared. Profiled with immunoSEQ multiplex PCR; TCRdb holds only in-frame clones, not every one. That table supplies the V and J calls and clone size; D and trimming were determined from the DNA. The sample has tens of thousands of clones, roughly two thirds seen once; the top ten hold 2% to 2.5%. These data belong to a study of cytomegalovirus exposure and HLA in healthy donors. Study-wide results and caveats: Further analysis, carried out later, found HLA-associated TCR beta chains more clonally expanded than equally common other chains. CMV serostatus was the sole immune exposure data available.

The V gene's germline CDR1 is MGHRA and CDR2 YSYEKL. Losses at the gene ends were 5 bases for V and 1 base for J; bases not matched to a gene: 5. The CDR3 consists of 14 residues. The sequence derives from a woman in her 30s in good health and CMV-seronegative. The chain uses TRBV4-1 and TRBJ2-7; 7 bases are shared with TRBD1. Sample: PBMCs. As DNA, the CDR3 is TGCGCCAGCAGCACGACACAGGGGTCCTACGAGCAGTACTTC. Translation gives CASSTTQGSYEQYF.